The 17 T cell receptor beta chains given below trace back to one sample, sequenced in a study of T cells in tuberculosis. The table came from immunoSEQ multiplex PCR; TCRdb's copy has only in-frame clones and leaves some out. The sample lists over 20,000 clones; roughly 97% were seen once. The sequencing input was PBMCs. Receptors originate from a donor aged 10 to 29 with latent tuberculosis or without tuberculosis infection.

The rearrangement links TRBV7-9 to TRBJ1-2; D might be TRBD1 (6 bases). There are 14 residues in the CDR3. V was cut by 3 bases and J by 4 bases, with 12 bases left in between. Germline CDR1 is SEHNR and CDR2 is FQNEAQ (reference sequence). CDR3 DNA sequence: TGTGCCAGCAGCTTCACTACAGGGACCTATGGCTACACCTTC. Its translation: CASSFTTGTYGYTF.

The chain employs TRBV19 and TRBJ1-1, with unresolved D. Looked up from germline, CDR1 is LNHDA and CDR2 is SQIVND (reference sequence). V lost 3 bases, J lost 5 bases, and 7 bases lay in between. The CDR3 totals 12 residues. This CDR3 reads CASSIQETEAFF. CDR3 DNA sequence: TGTGCCAGTAGTATCCAGGAAACTGAAGCTTTCTTT.

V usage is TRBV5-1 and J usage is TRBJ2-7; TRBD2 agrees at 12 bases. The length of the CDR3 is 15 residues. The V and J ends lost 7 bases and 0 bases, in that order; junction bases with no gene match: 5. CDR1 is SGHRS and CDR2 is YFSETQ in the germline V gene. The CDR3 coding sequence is TGCGCCAGCCGACTAGCGGGAGAGATCTCCTACGAGCAGTACTTC. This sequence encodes CASRLAGEISYEQYF.

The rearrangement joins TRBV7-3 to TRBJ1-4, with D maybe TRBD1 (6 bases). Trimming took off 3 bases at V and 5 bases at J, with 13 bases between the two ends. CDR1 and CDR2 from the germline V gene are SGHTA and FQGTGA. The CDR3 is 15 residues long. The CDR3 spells CASSLAGGRNEKLFF. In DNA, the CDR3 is TGTGCCAGCAGCTTGGCCGGGGGGCGGAATGAAAAACTGTTTTTT.

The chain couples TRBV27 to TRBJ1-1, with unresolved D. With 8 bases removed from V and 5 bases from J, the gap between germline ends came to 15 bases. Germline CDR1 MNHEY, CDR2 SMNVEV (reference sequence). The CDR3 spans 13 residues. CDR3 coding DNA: TGTGCCAGCGCTTTCCTCATCGGGACTGAAGCTTTCTTT. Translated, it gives CASAFLIGTEAFF.

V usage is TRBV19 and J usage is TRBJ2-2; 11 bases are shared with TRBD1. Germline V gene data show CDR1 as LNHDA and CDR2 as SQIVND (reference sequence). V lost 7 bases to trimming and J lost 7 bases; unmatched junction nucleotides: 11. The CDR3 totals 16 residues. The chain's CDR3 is CASTVLWTGGGGELFF. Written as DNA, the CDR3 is TGTGCCAGTACTGTATTATGGACAGGGGGCGGCGGGGAGCTGTTTTTT.

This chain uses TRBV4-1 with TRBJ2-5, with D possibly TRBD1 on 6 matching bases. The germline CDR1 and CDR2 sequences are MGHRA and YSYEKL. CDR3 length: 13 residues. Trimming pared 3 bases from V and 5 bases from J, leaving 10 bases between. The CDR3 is CASSQGAEETQYF. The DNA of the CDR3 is TGCGCCAGCAGCCAGGGGGCGGAGGAGACCCAGTACTTC.

Written as DNA, the CDR3 is TGTGCCAGCTCAGCGGACAGCAATAGCAATCAGCCCCAGCATTTT. Translated, it gives CASSADSNSNQPQHF. The V and J genes are TRBV18 and TRBJ1-5; weak D call: TRBD1 (6 bases). V lost 5 bases and J lost 0, with 11 bases in between. CDR1 and CDR2 (germline): KGHSH, LQKENI. This CDR3 region has 15 residues. Filled out from reference TRBV18 and TRBJ1-5, the complete variable domain reads NAGVMQNPRHLVRRRGQEARLRCSPMKGHSHVYWYRQLPEEGLKFMVYLQKENIIDESGMPKERFSAEFPKEGPSILRIQQVVRGDSAAYFCASSADSNSNQPQHFGDGTRLSIL.

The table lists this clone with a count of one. The CDR3 DNA follows: TGCGCCAGCAGCTTGAGATCCGGGAACCAAGAGACCCAGTACTTC. Its translation: CASSLRSGNQETQYF. The rearrangement uses TRBV5-1 and TRBJ2-5, with TRBD2 as a possible D gene (5 bases). Germline V gene lookup returns CDR1 SGHRS and CDR2 YFSETQ. The CDR3 totals 15 residues. With 1 base removed from V and 0 bases from J, the gap between germline ends came to 10 bases.

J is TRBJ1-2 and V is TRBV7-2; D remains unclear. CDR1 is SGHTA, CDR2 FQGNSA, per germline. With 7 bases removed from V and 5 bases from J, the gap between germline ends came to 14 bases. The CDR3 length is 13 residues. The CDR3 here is CASTGSGWYGYTF. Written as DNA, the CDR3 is TGTGCCAGCACCGGATCGGGATGGTATGGCTACACCTTC.

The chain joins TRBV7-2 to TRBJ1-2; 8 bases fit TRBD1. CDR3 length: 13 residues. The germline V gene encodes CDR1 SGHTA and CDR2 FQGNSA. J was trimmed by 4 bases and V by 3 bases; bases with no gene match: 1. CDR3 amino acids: CASSFTGGYGYTF. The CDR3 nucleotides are TGTGCCAGCAGCTTTACAGGGGGCTATGGCTACACCTTC. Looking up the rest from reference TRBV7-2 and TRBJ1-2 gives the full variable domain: GAGVSQSPSNKVTEKGKDVELRCDPISGHTALYWYRQSLGQGLEFLIYFQGNSAPDKSGLPSDRFSAERTGGSVSTLTIQRTQQEDSAVYLCASSFTGGYGYTFGSGTRLTVV.

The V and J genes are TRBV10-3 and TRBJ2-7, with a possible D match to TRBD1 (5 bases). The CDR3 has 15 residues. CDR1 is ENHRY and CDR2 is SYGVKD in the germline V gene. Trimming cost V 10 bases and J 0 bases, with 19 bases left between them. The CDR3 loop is CASRKDPGISYEQYF. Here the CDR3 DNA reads TGTGCCAGTAGAAAAGACCCAGGGATCTCCTACGAGCAGTACTTC.

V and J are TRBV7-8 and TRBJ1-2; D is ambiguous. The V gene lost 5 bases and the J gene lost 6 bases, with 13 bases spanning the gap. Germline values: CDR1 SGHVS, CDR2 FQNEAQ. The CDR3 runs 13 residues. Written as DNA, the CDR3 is TGTGCCAGCAGCCCCTCAAACTTGGATGGCTACACCTTC. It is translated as CASSPSNLDGYTF.

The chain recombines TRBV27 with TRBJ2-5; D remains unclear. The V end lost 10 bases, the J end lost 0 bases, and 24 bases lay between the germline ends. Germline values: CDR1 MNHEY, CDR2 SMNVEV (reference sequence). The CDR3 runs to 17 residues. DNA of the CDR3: TGTGCCACCGCCACCCTCAACGTAGACGGAGACCAAGAGACCCAGTACTTC. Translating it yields CATATLNVDGDQETQYF.

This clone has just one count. The CDR3 reads CASSPQGYMDTEAFF. CDR3 DNA sequence: TGTGCCAGCAGCCCCCAGGGGTATATGGACACTGAAGCTTTCTTT. This chain links TRBV14 with TRBJ1-1; TRBD1 is a possible D gene (6 bases). The CDR3 spans 15 residues. CDR1 is SGHDN, CDR2 FVKESK, per germline. V lost 4 bases and J lost 3, with 15 bases in between. Full variable domain (outside the CDR3, taken from reference TRBV14 and TRBJ1-1): EAGVTQFPSHSVIEKGQTVTLRCDPISGHDNLYWYRRVMGKEIKFLLHFVKESKQDESGMPNNRFLAERTGGTYSTLKVQPAELEDSGVYFCASSPQGYMDTEAFFGQGTRLTVV.

CDR3 sequence (DNA): TGCGCCAGCAGCCAAGCTATTGGGACTAGCGGCACAGATACGCAGTATTTT. The encoded protein is CASSQAIGTSGTDTQYF. The rearrangement links TRBV4-3 to TRBJ2-3; TRBD2 matches 10 bases. The germline V gene has CDR1 LGHNA and CDR2 YSLEER. Trimming took 1 base from V and 1 from J; bases not matched to a gene: 5. The CDR3 loop spans 17 amino acids.

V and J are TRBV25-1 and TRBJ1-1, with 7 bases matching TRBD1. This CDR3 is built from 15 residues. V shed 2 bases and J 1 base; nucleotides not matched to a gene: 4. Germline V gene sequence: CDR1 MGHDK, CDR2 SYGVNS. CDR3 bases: TGTGCCAGCAGTGAACCAGGGGACAGGAACACTGAAGCTTTCTTT. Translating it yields CASSEPGDRNTEAFF.